This TCR beta chain comes out of a study of CXCR3-negative and CXCR3-positive naive CD8 T cells. Comment on this clonotype: The antigen is unknown.

Germline CDR1 MGHRA, CDR2 YSYEKL. The CDR3 extends over 17 amino acids. 5' RACE with UMI labels generated the TRB cDNA libraries. TCRdb re-analyzed the 5' RACE reads; it lists each CDR3 protein once, without DNA. The sample shows approximately 100,000 distinct CDR3 sequences, and roughly 0.35% sits with its ten largest clones. Notes on the study in general: When CXCR3-positive naive cells were set against CXCR3-negative naive cells, the former had more hydrophobic TRB CDR3s.

The chain has TRBV4-1 and TRBJ1-5; the D gene TCRdb calls, TRBD1, cannot be checked with no DNA. Sample: naive CXCR3+ CD8+ T cells from blood. Subset here: CD45RO-CCR7+CD27+CD95- naive CD8+ T cells expressing CXCR3 (TNR3+). The TCR comes from a human donor in good health. Some clones in this sample may be carry-over from other donors' samples. The CDR3 loop reads CASSQVTDRGPHQPQHF.